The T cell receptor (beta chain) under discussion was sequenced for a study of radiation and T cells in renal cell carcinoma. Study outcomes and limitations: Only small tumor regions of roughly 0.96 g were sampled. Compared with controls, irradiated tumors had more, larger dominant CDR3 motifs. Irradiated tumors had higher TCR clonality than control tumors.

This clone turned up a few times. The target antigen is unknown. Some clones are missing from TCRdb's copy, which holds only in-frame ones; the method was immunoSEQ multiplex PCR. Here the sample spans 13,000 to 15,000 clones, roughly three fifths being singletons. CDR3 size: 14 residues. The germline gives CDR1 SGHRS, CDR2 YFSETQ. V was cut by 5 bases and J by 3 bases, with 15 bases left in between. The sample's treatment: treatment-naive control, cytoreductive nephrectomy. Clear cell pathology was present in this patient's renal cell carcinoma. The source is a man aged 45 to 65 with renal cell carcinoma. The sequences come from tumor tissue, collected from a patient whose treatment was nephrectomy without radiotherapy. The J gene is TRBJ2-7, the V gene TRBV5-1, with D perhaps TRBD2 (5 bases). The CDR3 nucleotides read TGCGCCAGCAGGAGGACTCCGGATGACTACGAGCAGTACTTC. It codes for CASRRTPDDYEQYF.